The entry below gives a single TCR beta chain sequence along with its context. This CDR3 has 15 amino acids. V shed 4 bases, J shed 4 bases, and the junction held 7 bases outside the gene matches. The germline CDR1 and CDR2 sequences are SGHDT and YYEEEE. This sample was taken from a study of blood T cell repertoires in COVID-19. Across the whole study: COVID-19 samples, acute and convalescent, were from the United States, Italy and Spain.

Using immunoSEQ multiplex PCR, the repertoire was profiled, and TCRdb retains in-frame clones only, with some absent. The repertoire holds about 480,000 clones, 75% to 90% seen once, with 0.9% in the top ten. Sequencing input: peripheral blood. The TCR was taken from a man younger than 35 with COVID-19, enrolled during active disease. This chain uses TRBV5-6 with TRBJ2-3, with 9 bases fitting TRBD2. In DNA form, the CDR3 reads TGTGCCAGCAGCCCCGGGACTAGCTTATCAGATACGCAGTATTTT. Protein product: CASSPGTSLSDTQYF.